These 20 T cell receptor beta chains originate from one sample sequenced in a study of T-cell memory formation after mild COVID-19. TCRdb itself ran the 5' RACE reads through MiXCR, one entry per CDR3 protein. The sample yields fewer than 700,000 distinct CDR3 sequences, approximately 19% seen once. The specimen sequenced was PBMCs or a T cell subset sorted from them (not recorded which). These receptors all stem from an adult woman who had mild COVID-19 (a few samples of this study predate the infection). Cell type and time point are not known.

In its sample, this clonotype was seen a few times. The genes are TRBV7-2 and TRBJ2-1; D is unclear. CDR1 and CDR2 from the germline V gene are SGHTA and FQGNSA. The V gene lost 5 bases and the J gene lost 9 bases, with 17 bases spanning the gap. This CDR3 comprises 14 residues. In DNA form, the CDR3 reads TGTGCCAGCAGCACCGGCCGGACGTACGCTGAGCAGTTCTTC. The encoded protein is CASSTGRTYAEQFF.

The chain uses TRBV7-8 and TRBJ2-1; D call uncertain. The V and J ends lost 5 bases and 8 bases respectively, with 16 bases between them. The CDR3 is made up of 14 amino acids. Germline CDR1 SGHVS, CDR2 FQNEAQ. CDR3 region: CASSPRGSRHEQFF. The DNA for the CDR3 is TGTGCCAGCAGCCCACGTGGCTCTCGCCATGAGCAGTTCTTC.

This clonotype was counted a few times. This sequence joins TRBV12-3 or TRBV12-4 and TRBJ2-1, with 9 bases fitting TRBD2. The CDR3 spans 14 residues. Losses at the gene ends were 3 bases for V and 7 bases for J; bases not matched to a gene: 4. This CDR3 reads CASSLSGGWNEQFF. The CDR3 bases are TGTGCCAGCAGTTTGAGCGGGGGGTGGAATGAGCAGTTCTTC.

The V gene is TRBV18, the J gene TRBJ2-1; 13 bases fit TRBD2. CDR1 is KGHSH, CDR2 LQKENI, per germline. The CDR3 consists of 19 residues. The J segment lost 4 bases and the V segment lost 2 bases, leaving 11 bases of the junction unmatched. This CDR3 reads CASSPGTSGNSALYNEQFF. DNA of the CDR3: TGTGCCAGCTCACCAGGGACTAGCGGGAACTCGGCTCTTTACAATGAGCAGTTCTTC. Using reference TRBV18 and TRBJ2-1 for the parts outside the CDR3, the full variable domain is NAGVMQNPRHLVRRRGQEARLRCSPMKGHSHVYWYRQLPEEGLKFMVYLQKENIIDESGMPKERFSAEFPKEGPSILRIQQVVRGDSAAYFCASSPGTSGNSALYNEQFFGPGTRLTVL.

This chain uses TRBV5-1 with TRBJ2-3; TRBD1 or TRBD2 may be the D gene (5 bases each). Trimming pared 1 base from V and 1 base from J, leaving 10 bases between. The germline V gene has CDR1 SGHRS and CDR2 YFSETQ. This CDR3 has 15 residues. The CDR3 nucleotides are TGCGCCAGCAGCTTGCGGGGACCTGGCACAGATACGCAGTATTTT. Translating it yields CASSLRGPGTDTQYF.

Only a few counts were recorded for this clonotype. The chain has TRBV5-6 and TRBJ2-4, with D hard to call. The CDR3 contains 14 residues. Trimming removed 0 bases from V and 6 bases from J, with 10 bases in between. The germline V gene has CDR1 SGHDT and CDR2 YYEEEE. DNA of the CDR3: TGTGCCAGCAGCTTGGGCCGTACGGGAAACATTCAGTACTTC. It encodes CASSLGRTGNIQYF.

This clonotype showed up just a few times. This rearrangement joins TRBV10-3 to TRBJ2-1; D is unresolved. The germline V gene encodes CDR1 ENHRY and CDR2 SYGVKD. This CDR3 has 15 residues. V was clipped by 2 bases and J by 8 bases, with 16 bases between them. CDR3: CAISEQEPPLDEQFF. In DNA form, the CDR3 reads TGTGCCATCAGTGAGCAAGAGCCCCCTCTGGATGAGCAGTTCTTC.

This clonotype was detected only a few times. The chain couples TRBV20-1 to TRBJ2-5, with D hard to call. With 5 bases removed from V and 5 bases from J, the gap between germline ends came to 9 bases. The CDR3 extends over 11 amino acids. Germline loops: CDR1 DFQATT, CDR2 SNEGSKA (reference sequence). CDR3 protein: CSAPPPETQYF. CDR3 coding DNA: TGCAGTGCTCCCCCCCCGGAGACCCAGTACTTC.

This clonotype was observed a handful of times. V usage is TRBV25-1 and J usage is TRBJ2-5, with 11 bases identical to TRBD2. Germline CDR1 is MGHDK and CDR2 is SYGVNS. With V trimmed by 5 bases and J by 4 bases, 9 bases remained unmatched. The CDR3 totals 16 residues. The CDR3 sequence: CASSTKIGLAGETQYF. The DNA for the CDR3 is TGTGCCAGCAGTACAAAAATAGGACTAGCGGGAGAGACCCAGTACTTC.

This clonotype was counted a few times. The CDR3 coding sequence is TGTGCCAGCAGCTTAGAAGGGTTTGAAGCTTTCTTT. Translating it yields CASSLEGFEAFF. The chain uses TRBV7-9 and TRBJ1-1, with D unresolved. The CDR3 consists of 12 residues. The ends were cut back, 1 base at V and 7 bases at J, with 7 bases in the middle. Germline V CDR1 and CDR2: SEHNR, FQNEAQ (reference sequence).

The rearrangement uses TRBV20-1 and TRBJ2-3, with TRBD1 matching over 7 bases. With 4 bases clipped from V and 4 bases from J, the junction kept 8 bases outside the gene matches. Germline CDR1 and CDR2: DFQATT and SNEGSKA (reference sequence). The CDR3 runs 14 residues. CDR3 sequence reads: CSATWTGEADTQYF. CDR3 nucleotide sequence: TGCAGTGCTACCTGGACAGGCGAGGCAGATACGCAGTATTTT.

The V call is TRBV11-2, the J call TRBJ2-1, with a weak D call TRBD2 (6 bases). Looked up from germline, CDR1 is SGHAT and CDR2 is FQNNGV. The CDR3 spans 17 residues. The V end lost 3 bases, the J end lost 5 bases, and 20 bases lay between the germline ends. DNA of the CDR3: TGTGCCAGCAGCTTGGTCCCTCGGGGGAGTGTGGACAATGAGCAGTTCTTC. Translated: CASSLVPRGSVDNEQFF.

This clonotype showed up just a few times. DNA for the CDR3: TGCAGCGTTGATGGGCTTACTAGCGGGGGCTACAATGAGCAGTTCTTC. Translation gives CSVDGLTSGGYNEQFF. The chain carries TRBV29-1 and TRBJ2-1, with 11 positions matching TRBD2. CDR1 and CDR2 from the germline V gene are SQVTM and ANQGSEA. The length of the CDR3 is 16 residues. The V segment lost 3 bases and the J segment 3 bases; nucleotides outside the gene matches: 7.

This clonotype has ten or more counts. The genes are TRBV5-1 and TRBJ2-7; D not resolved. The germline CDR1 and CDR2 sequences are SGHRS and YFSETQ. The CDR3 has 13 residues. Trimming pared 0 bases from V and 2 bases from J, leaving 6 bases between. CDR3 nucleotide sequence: TGCGCCAGCAGCTTGGACAGACCCTACGAGCAGTACTTC. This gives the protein CASSLDRPYEQYF.

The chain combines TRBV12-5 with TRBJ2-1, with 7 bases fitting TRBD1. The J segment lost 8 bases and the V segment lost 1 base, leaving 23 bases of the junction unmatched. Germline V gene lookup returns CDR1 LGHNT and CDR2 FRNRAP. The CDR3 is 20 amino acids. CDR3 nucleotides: TGTGCTAGTGGTTTGGCCGATAAACTAACCCAGGGGGTGAGGTCGGATGAGCAGTTCTTC. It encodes CASGLADKLTQGVRSDEQFF.

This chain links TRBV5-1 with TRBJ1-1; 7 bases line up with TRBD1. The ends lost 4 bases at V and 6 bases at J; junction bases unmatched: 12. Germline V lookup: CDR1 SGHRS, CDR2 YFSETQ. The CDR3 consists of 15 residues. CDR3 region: CASSLPPSDRPEAFF. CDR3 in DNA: TGCGCCAGCAGCCTGCCCCCGTCGGACAGGCCTGAAGCTTTCTTT.

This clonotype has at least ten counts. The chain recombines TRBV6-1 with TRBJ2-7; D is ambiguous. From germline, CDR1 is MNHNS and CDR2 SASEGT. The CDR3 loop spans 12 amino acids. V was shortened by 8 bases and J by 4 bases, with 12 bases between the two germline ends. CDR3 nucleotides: TGTGCCAGCTCCGTGGGTCCGTACGAGCAGTACTTC. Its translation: CASSVGPYEQYF.

CDR3 nucleotide sequence: TGTGCCAGCAGCCCTCAGACTAGAGATACGCAGTATTTT. This codes for CASSPQTRDTQYF. The rearrangement links TRBV4-2 to TRBJ2-3, with D possibly TRBD2 on 6 matching bases. The V gene's germline CDR1 is LGHNA and CDR2 YNFKEQ. This CDR3 contains 13 residues. Trimming shortened V by 4 bases and J by 5 bases, and 10 bases separated the two germline ends.

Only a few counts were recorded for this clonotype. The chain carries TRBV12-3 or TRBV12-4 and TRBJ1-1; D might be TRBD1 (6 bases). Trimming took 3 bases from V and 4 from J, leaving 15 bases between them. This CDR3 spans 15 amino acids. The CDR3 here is CASSLFRGGGTEAFF. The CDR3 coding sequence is TGTGCCAGCAGTTTGTTCAGGGGAGGAGGCACTGAAGCTTTCTTT.

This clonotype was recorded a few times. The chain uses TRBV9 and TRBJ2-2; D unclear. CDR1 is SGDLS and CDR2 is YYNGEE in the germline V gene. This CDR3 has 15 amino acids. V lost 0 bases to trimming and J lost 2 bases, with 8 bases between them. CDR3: CASSVGSSNTGELFF. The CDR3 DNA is TGTGCCAGCAGCGTAGGTAGCAGTAACACCGGGGAGCTGTTTTTT.